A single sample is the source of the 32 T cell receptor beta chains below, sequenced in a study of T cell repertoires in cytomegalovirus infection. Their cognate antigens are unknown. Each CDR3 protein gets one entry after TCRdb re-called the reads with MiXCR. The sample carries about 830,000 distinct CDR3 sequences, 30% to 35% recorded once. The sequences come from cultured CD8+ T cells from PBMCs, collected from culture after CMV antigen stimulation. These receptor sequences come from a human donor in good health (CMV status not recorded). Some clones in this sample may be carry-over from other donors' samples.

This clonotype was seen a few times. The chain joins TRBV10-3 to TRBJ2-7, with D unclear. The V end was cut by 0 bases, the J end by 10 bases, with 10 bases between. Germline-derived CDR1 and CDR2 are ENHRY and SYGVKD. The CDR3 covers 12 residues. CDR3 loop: CAISESGKTQYF. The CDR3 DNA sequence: TGTGCCATCAGTGAGTCGGGCAAAACTCAGTACTTC.

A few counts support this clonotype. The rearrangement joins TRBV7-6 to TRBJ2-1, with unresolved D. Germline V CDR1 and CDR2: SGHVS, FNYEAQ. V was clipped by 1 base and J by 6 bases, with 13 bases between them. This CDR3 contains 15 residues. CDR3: CASSLGPELGNEQFF. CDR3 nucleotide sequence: TGTGCCAGCAGCTTAGGCCCTGAGCTGGGCAATGAGCAGTTCTTC.

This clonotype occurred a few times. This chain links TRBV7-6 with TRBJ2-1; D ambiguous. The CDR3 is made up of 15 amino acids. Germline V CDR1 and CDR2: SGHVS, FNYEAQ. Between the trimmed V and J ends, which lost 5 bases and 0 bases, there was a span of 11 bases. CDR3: CASSLEFSSYNEQFF. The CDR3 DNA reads TGTGCCAGCAGCCTCGAGTTCAGCTCCTACAATGAGCAGTTCTTC.

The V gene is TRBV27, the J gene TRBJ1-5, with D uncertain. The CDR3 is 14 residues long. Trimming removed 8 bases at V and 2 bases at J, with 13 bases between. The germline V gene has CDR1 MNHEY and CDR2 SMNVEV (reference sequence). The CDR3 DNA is TGTGCCAGCGCCATTGCTTCGGGCAATCAGCCCCAGCATTTT. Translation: CASAIASGNQPQHF.

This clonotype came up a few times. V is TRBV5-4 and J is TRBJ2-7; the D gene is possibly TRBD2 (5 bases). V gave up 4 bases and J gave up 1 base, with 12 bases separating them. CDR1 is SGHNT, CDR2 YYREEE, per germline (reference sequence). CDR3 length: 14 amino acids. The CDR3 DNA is TGTGCCAGCAGCCACGGGCCGGGGTCCTACGAGCAGTACTTC. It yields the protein CASSHGPGSYEQYF.

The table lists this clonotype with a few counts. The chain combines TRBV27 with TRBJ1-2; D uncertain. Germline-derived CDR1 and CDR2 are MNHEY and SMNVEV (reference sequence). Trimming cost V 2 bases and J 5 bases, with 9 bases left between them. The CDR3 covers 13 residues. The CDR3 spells CASSLTALYGYTF. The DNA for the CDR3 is TGTGCCAGCAGTTTAACGGCACTTTATGGCTACACCTTC.

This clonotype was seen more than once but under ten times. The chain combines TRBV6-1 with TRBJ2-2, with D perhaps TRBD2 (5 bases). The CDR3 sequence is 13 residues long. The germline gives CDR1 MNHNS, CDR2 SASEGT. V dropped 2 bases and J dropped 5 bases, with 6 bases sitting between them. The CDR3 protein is CASSEPGTGELFF. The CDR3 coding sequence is TGTGCCAGCAGTGAACCGGGGACCGGGGAGCTGTTTTTT.

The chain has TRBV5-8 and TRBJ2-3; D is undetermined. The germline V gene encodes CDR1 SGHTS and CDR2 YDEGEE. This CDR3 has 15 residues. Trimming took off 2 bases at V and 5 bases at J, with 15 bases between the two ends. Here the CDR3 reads CASSFGPALGDTQYF. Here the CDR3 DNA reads TGTGCCAGCAGCTTCGGACCGGCACTGGGAGATACGCAGTATTTT.

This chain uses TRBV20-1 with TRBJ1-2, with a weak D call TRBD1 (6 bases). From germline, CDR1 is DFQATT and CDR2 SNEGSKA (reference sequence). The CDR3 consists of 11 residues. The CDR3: CSGGGTGGYTF. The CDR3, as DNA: TGCAGCGGTGGGGGCACAGGAGGCTACACCTTC.

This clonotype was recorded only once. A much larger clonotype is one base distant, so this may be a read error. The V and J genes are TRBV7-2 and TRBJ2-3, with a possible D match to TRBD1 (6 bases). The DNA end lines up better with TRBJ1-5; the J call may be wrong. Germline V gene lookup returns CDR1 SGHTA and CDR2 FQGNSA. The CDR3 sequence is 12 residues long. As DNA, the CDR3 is TGTGCCAGCAGCTCACAGGGCGATACGCAGCATTTT. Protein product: CASSSQGDTQHF.

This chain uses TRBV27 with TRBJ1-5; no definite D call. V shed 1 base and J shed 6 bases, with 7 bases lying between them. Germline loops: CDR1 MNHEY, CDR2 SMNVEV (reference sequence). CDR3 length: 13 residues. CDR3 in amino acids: CASSLWVGQPQHF. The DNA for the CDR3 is TGTGCCAGCAGTTTATGGGTGGGTCAGCCCCAGCATTTT.

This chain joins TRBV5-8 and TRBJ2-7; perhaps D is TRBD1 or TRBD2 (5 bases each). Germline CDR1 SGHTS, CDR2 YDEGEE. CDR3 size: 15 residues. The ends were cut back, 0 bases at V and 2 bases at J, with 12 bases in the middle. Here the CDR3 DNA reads TGTGCCAGCAGCTTGGGAGGGGTTACCACCTACGAGCAGTACGTC. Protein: CASSLGGVTTYEQYV.

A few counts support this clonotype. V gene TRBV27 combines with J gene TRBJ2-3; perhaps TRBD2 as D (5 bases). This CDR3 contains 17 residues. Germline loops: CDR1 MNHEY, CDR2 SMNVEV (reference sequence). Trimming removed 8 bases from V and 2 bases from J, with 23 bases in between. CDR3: CASRALGAVLVTDTQYF. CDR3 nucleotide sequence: TGTGCCAGCCGTGCTCTTGGAGCGGTTCTTGTCACAGATACGCAGTATTTT.

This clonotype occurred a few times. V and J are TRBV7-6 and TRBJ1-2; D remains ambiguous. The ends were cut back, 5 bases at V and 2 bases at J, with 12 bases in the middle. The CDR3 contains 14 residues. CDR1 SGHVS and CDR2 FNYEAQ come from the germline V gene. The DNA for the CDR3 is TGTGCCAGCAGCGCAACCGGGAGCAACTATGGCTACACCTTC. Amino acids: CASSATGSNYGYTF.

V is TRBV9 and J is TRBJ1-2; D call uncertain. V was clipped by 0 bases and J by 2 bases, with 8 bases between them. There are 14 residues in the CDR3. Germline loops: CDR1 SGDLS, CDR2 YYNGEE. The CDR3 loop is CASSVGEGNYGYTF. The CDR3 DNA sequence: TGTGCCAGCAGCGTAGGGGAAGGGAACTATGGCTACACCTTC.

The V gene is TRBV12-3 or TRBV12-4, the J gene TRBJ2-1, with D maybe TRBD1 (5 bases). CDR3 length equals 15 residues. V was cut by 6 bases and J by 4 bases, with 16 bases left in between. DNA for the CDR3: TGTGCCAGCAGCCCTTTACTCACAGGTTACAATGAGCAGTTCTTC. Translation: CASSPLLTGYNEQFF.

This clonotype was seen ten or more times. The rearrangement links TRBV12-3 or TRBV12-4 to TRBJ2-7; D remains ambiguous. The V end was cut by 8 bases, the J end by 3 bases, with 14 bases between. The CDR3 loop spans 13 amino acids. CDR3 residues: CASPERVCYEQYF. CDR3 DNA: TGTGCCAGCCCGGAAAGGGTTTGCTACGAGCAGTACTTC.

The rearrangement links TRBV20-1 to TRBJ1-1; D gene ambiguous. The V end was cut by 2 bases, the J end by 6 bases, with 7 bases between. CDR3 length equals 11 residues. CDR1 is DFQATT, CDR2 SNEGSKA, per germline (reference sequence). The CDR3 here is CSARIGPEAFF. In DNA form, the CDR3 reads TGCAGTGCTAGAATAGGTCCTGAAGCTTTCTTT.

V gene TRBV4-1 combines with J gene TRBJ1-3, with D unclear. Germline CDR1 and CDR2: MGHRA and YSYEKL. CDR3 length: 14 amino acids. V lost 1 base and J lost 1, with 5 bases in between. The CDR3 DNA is TGCGCCAGCAGCCAAGCTAGATCTGGAAACACCATATATTTT. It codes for CASSQARSGNTIYF.

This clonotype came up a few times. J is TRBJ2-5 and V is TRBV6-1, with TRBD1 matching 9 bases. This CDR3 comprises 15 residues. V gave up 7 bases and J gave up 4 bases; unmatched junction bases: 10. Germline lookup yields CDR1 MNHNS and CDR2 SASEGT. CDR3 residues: CASTNYGTGRETQYF. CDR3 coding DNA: TGTGCCAGCACCAATTACGGGACAGGGAGAGAGACCCAGTACTTC.

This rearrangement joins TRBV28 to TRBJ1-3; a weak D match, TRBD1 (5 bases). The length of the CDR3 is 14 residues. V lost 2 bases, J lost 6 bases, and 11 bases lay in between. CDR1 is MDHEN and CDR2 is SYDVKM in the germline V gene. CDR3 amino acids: CASSLAGDENTIYF. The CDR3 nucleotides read TGTGCCAGCAGTTTAGCGGGGGACGAAAACACCATATATTTT.

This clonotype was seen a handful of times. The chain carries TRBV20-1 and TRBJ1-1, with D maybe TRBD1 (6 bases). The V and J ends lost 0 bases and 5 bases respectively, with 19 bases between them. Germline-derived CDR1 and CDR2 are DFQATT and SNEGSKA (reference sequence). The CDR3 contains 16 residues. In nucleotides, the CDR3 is TGCAGTGCTAGAGATCTGGCAGGGGATTCGGGGACTGAAGCTTTCTTT. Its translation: CSARDLAGDSGTEAFF.

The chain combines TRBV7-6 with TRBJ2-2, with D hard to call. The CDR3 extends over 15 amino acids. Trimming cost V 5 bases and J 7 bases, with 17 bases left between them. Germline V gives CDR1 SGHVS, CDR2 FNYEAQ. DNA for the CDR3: TGTGCCAGCAGCCCTCCCGAAGTGGGCTACGGGGAGCTGTTTTTT. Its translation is CASSPPEVGYGELFF.

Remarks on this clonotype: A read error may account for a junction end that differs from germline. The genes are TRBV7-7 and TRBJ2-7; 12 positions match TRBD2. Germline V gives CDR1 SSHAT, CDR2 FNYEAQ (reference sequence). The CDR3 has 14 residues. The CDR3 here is CASSALAGGREQYF. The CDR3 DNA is TGTGCTAGCAGCGCCCTAGCGGGGGGGCGGGAGCAGTACTTC.

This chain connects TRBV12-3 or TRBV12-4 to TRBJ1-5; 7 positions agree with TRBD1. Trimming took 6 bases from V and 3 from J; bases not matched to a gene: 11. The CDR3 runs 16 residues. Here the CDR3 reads CASSLGGGSYNQPQHF. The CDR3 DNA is TGTGCCAGCAGCCTAGGAGGGGGCAGCTACAATCAGCCCCAGCATTTT.

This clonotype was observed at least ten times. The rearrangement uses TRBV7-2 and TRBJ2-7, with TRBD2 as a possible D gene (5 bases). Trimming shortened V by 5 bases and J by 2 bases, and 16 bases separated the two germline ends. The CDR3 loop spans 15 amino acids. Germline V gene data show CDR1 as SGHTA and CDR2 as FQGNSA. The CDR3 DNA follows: TGTGCCAGCAGCGCCTATGGGAGCCCTGCCTACGAGCAGTACTTC. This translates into CASSAYGSPAYEQYF.

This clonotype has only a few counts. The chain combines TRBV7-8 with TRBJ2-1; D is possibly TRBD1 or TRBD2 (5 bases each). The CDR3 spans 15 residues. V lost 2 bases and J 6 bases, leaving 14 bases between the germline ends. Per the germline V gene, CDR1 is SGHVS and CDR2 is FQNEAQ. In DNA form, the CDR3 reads TGTGCCAGCAGCTTAACTAGGGGCTTCGGCAATGAGCAGTTCTTC. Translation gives CASSLTRGFGNEQFF.

In DNA form, the CDR3 reads TGTGCCAGCAGTTACTCGACGACTAGCGGGGGGTCCTACGAGCAGTACGTC. The encoded protein is CASSYSTTSGGSYEQYV. The chain joins TRBV6-6 to TRBJ2-7; 13 bases fit TRBD2. Unmatched junction bases numbered 3, after V lost 0 bases and J lost 1 base. The CDR3 has 17 residues. CDR1 is MNHNY, CDR2 SVGAGI, per germline (reference sequence).

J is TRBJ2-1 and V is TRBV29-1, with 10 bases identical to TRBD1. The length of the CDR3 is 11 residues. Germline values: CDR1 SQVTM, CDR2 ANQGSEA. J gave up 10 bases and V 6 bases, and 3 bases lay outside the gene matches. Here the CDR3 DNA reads TGCAGCGTGACAGGGGGCAACGAGCAGTTCTTC. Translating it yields CSVTGGNEQFF.

Written as DNA, the CDR3 is TGTGCCAGCAGCTTTCGGGACAGGGGGCGCGAATACGTC. Translation gives CASSFRDRGREYV. The chain couples TRBV5-6 to TRBJ2-7, with 12 nucleotides matching TRBD1. V was clipped by 2 bases and J by 13 bases; unmatched bases: 7. CDR3 size: 13 residues. CDR1 and CDR2 (germline): SGHDT, YYEEEE.

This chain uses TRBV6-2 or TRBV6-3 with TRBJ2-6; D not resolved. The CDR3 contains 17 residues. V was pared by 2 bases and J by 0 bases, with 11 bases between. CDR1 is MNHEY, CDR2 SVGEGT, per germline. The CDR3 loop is CASSYLIGASGANVLTF. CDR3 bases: TGTGCCAGCAGTTACCTGATTGGAGCCTCTGGGGCCAACGTCCTGACTTTC.

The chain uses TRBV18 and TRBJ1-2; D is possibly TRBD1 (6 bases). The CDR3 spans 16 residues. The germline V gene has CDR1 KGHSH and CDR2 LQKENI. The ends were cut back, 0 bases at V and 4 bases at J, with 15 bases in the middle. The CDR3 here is CASSPPIGGAGYGYTF. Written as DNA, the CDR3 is TGTGCCAGCTCACCACCGATCGGGGGCGCCGGCTATGGCTACACCTTC.